Listed below are T cell receptor beta chains from one sample, sequenced in a study of brain T cells in children with intractable seizures. Using immunoSEQ multiplex PCR, the repertoire was profiled, and TCRdb retains in-frame clones only, with some absent. The sample carries about 340,000 clones, roughly 92% recorded once. The source was peripheral blood, collected less than 6 months after surgery. The source of these receptors is a boy under two years old with tuberous sclerosis and intractable seizures. Each CDR3 is given with its conserved first and last residue. Fields, in order: V gene, J gene, D gene, clone size, CDR3 protein, CDR3 DNA. D genes are given only for firm matches. Clone size is not always given. Where it is, it says once, few, many or a class for expanded clones.

V gene: TRBV7-6; J gene: TRBJ2-5; D gene: -; clone size: -; CDR3 protein: CASSLGTGIQETQYF; CDR3 DNA: TGTGCCAGCAGCTTAGGGACTGGAATCCAAGAGACCCAGTACTTC
V gene: TRBV5-6; J gene: TRBJ1-5; D gene: -; clone size: -; CDR3 protein: CASSSRGFSNQPQHF; CDR3 DNA: TGTGCCAGCAGCTCCAGGGGTTTTAGCAATCAGCCCCAGCATTTT
V gene: TRBV6-5; J gene: TRBJ1-2; D gene: -; clone size: -; CDR3 protein: CASTAGDGYTF; CDR3 DNA: TGTGCCAGCACCGCCGGGGATGGCTACACCTTC
V gene: TRBV7-6; J gene: TRBJ2-5; D gene: -; clone size: -; CDR3 protein: CASSLEMQTSETQYF; CDR3 DNA: TGTGCCAGCAGCTTAGAGATGCAGACCAGTGAGACCCAGTACTTC
V gene: TRBV5-6; J gene: TRBJ2-3; D gene: -; clone size: -; CDR3 protein: CASSLPSGDTQYF; CDR3 DNA: TGTGCCAGCAGCTTGCCGTCTGGAGATACGCAGTATTTT
V gene: TRBV27; J gene: TRBJ2-1; D gene: -; clone size: -; CDR3 protein: CASTPGRGNEQFF; CDR3 DNA: TGTGCCAGCACCCCGGGGAGGGGGAATGAGCAGTTCTTC
V gene: TRBV24-1; J gene: TRBJ1-2; D gene: -; clone size: -; CDR3 protein: CATSGEGHGYTF; CDR3 DNA: TGTGCCACCAGTGGGGAGGGGCATGGCTACACCTTC
V gene: TRBV5-1; J gene: TRBJ2-7; D gene: -; clone size: -; CDR3 protein: CASSLKPYEQYF; CDR3 DNA: TGCGCCAGCAGCTTGAAGCCCTACGAGCAGTACTTC
V gene: TRBV19; J gene: TRBJ1-6; D gene: -; clone size: few; CDR3 protein: CASLPGLGGNSPLHF; CDR3 DNA: TGTGCCAGTCTTCCGGGGCTCGGGGGAAATTCACCCCTCCACTTT
V gene: TRBV13; J gene: TRBJ2-1; D gene: -; clone size: -; CDR3 protein: CASSTEDGYNEQFF; CDR3 DNA: TGTGCCAGCAGCACGGAAGACGGATACAATGAGCAGTTCTTC
V gene: TRBV6-6; J gene: TRBJ2-5; D gene: -; clone size: -; CDR3 protein: CASSHPLQETQYF; CDR3 DNA: TGTGCCAGCAGCCACCCCCTACAAGAGACCCAGTACTTC
V gene: TRBV7-6; J gene: TRBJ1-6; D gene: TRBD1; clone size: few; CDR3 protein: CASSRRQGLDNSPLHF; CDR3 DNA: TGTGCCAGCAGCAGACGACAGGGGTTGGATAATTCACCCCTCCACTTT
V gene: TRBV24-1; J gene: TRBJ2-1; D gene: -; clone size: -; CDR3 protein: CATSGQGILNEQFF; CDR3 DNA: TGTGCCACCAGTGGCCAGGGGATATTGAATGAGCAGTTCTTC
V gene: TRBV19; J gene: TRBJ2-1; D gene: -; clone size: once; CDR3 protein: CASSLYNEQFF; CDR3 DNA: TGTGCCAGTAGCCTTTACAATGAGCAGTTCTTC
V gene: TRBV7-2; J gene: TRBJ2-3; D gene: -; clone size: -; CDR3 protein: CASSLFGPGVTDTQYF; CDR3 DNA: TGTGCCAGCAGCTTATTTGGCCCGGGGGTCACAGATACGCAGTATTTT
V gene: TRBV27; J gene: TRBJ2-3; D gene: -; clone size: -; CDR3 protein: CASSIRTRTDTQYF; CDR3 DNA: TGTGCCAGCAGTATACGGACACGCACAGATACGCAGTATTTT
V gene: TRBV4-1; J gene: TRBJ2-1; D gene: -; clone size: -; CDR3 protein: CASSQDPEELTSYNEQFF; CDR3 DNA: TGCGCCAGCAGCCAAGATCCGGAGGAATTGACCTCCTACAATGAGCAGTTCTTC
V gene: TRBV24-1; J gene: TRBJ2-2; D gene: -; clone size: -; CDR3 protein: CATRGANTGELFF; CDR3 DNA: TGTGCCACCAGGGGGGCGAACACCGGGGAGCTGTTTTTT
V gene: TRBV24-1; J gene: TRBJ1-2; D gene: -; clone size: -; CDR3 protein: CATSDPLGGYTF; CDR3 DNA: TGTGCCACCAGTGACCCACTGGGGGGCTACACCTTC
V gene: TRBV11-2; J gene: TRBJ2-1; D gene: TRBD2; clone size: -; CDR3 protein: CASSGTGTIIYEQFF; CDR3 DNA: TGTGCCAGCAGCGGCACCGGGACTATCATCTATGAGCAGTTCTTC
V gene: TRBV6-5; J gene: TRBJ2-2; D gene: -; clone size: -; CDR3 protein: CASSSKYDGELFF; CDR3 DNA: TGTGCCAGCAGTTCAAAGTATGACGGGGAGCTGTTTTTT
V gene: TRBV2; J gene: TRBJ2-5; D gene: TRBD1; clone size: -; CDR3 protein: CASSSTGGRGETQYF; CDR3 DNA: TGTGCCAGCAGTTCCACTGGAGGCAGGGGGGAGACCCAGTACTTC
V gene: TRBV2; J gene: TRBJ1-5; D gene: -; clone size: -; CDR3 protein: CASRTEGGRNQPQHF; CDR3 DNA: TGTGCCAGCAGAACAGAGGGGGGACGCAATCAGCCCCAGCATTTT
V gene: TRBV2; J gene: TRBJ1-5; D gene: -; clone size: -; CDR3 protein: CASSAVNRDQPQHF; CDR3 DNA: TGTGCCAGCAGTGCGGTTAACAGAGATCAGCCCCAGCATTTT
V gene: TRBV11-2; J gene: TRBJ2-3; D gene: -; clone size: -; CDR3 protein: CASSSVRNTQYF; CDR3 DNA: TGTGCCAGCAGCTCGGTTAGGAATACGCAGTATTTT
V gene: TRBV7-9; J gene: TRBJ2-3; D gene: -; clone size: -; CDR3 protein: CASSLKTVSTDTQYF; CDR3 DNA: TGTGCCAGCAGCTTAAAAACGGTTAGCACAGATACGCAGTATTTT
V gene: TRBV7-3; J gene: TRBJ2-3; D gene: -; clone size: -; CDR3 protein: CASSLGTFSTDTQYF; CDR3 DNA: TGTGCCAGCAGCTTGGGGACATTTAGCACAGATACGCAGTATTTT
V gene: TRBV4-1; J gene: TRBJ2-1; D gene: -; clone size: -; CDR3 protein: CASSQYGSGEQFF; CDR3 DNA: TGCGCCAGCAGCCAATACGGGTCAGGTGAGCAGTTCTTC
V gene: TRBV7-9; J gene: TRBJ1-5; D gene: -; clone size: -; CDR3 protein: CASSSTGFQPQHF; CDR3 DNA: TGTGCCAGCAGCTCAACAGGGTTTCAGCCCCAGCATTTT
V gene: TRBV5-1; J gene: TRBJ1-2; D gene: TRBD1; clone size: -; CDR3 protein: CASSLDPGQGYGYTF; CDR3 DNA: TGCGCCAGCAGCTTGGACCCGGGACAGGGCTATGGCTACACCTTC
V gene: TRBV6-6; J gene: TRBJ2-1; D gene: TRBD2; clone size: -; CDR3 protein: CASSYFAGLPDNEQFF; CDR3 DNA: TGTGCCAGCAGTTACTTCGCGGGACTACCCGACAATGAGCAGTTCTTC
V gene: TRBV7-8; J gene: TRBJ1-5; D gene: -; clone size: -; CDR3 protein: CASRPSDGQPQHF; CDR3 DNA: TGTGCCAGCAGACCATCGGACGGTCAGCCCCAGCATTTT
V gene: TRBV27; J gene: TRBJ2-6; D gene: -; clone size: -; CDR3 protein: CASSFSGANVLTF; CDR3 DNA: TGTGCCAGCAGCTTTTCCGGGGCCAACGTCCTGACTTTC
V gene: TRBV24-1; J gene: TRBJ2-3; D gene: TRBD2; clone size: -; CDR3 protein: CATSPIAGGVDTQYF; CDR3 DNA: TGTGCCACCAGCCCGATAGCGGGGGGGGTAGATACGCAGTATTTT
V gene: TRBV9; J gene: TRBJ2-7; D gene: -; clone size: -; CDR3 protein: CASSPRGGYEQYF; CDR3 DNA: TGTGCCAGCAGCCCCAGGGGGGGCTACGAGCAGTACTTC
V gene: TRBV6-5; J gene: TRBJ1-5; D gene: -; clone size: once; CDR3 protein: CASSRDGAGNQPQHF; CDR3 DNA: TGTGCCAGCAGTCGGGACGGAGCCGGCAATCAGCCCCAGCATTTT
V gene: TRBV3-1/TRBV3-2; J gene: TRBJ1-2; D gene: -; clone size: few; CDR3 protein: CASSQRGDQGYTF; CDR3 DNA: TGTGCCAGCAGCCAACGGGGGGATCAAGGCTACACCTTC
V gene: TRBV11-2; J gene: TRBJ2-7; D gene: -; clone size: -; CDR3 protein: CASSLESGVQYF; CDR3 DNA: TGTGCCAGCAGCTTAGAATCGGGGGTGCAGTACTTC
V gene: TRBV27; J gene: TRBJ2-3; D gene: TRBD1; clone size: -; CDR3 protein: CASGDHGQGAYTQYF; CDR3 DNA: TGTGCCAGCGGGGACCATGGACAGGGGGCGTATACGCAGTATTTT
V gene: TRBV24-1; J gene: TRBJ2-5; D gene: TRBD2; clone size: -; CDR3 protein: CATLKARTSRETQYF; CDR3 DNA: TGTGCCACTCTAAAGGCCAGGACTAGCCGAGAGACCCAGTACTTC
V gene: TRBV19; J gene: TRBJ2-2; D gene: TRBD1; clone size: -; CDR3 protein: CATLDRAAGELFF; CDR3 DNA: TGTGCCACCCTAGACAGGGCGGCCGGGGAGCTGTTTTTT
V gene: TRBV24-1; J gene: TRBJ1-5; D gene: -; clone size: -; CDR3 protein: CATSDSGFSPNQPQHF; CDR3 DNA: TGTGCCACCAGTGATTCGGGGTTCAGCCCCAATCAGCCCCAGCATTTT
V gene: TRBV7-8; J gene: TRBJ2-1; D gene: -; clone size: once; CDR3 protein: CASSSERGRYGDNEQFF; CDR3 DNA: TGTGCCAGCAGCTCAGAGAGGGGACGTTACGGGGACAATGAGCAGTTCTTC
V gene: TRBV29-1; J gene: TRBJ1-1; D gene: -; clone size: -; CDR3 protein: CSALRGGTEAFF; CDR3 DNA: TGCAGCGCTCTCAGGGGTGGGACTGAAGCTTTCTTT
V gene: TRBV9; J gene: TRBJ2-5; D gene: TRBD2; clone size: -; CDR3 protein: CASSSIPGTSGKETQYF; CDR3 DNA: TGTGCCAGCAGCTCCATCCCGGGGACTAGCGGGAAGGAGACCCAGTACTTC
V gene: TRBV2; J gene: TRBJ2-7; D gene: -; clone size: -; CDR3 protein: CASGQSYEQYF; CDR3 DNA: TGTGCCAGCGGACAGTCCTACGAGCAGTACTTC
V gene: TRBV4-2; J gene: TRBJ2-3; D gene: -; clone size: -; CDR3 protein: CASSQDPPPASLTQYF; CDR3 DNA: TGTGCCAGCAGCCAAGATCCCCCTCCCGCGAGCCTAACGCAGTATTTT
V gene: TRBV6-1; J gene: TRBJ1-2; D gene: -; clone size: -; CDR3 protein: CASSEVVGERRGYTF; CDR3 DNA: TGTGCCAGCAGTGAAGTAGTAGGGGAACGACGTGGCTACACCTTC
V gene: TRBV7-9; J gene: TRBJ1-2; D gene: -; clone size: -; CDR3 protein: CASSRKEPDYGYTF; CDR3 DNA: TGTGCCAGCAGCCGTAAGGAGCCAGACTATGGCTACACCTTC
V gene: TRBV7-3; J gene: TRBJ1-6; D gene: -; clone size: few; CDR3 protein: CASSLSGENSPLHF; CDR3 DNA: TGTGCCAGCAGCTTAAGCGGGGAAAATTCACCCCTCCACTTT
V gene: TRBV2; J gene: TRBJ1-1; D gene: -; clone size: -; CDR3 protein: CASSDARVPEAFF; CDR3 DNA: TGTGCCAGCAGTGATGCCAGGGTCCCTGAAGCTTTCTTT